What follows is one T cell receptor (beta chain) and its context. The antigen this receptor binds is unknown. No clone much larger than this one lies a single base away; base qualities are absent. The study evaluated CTLA-4 blockade (ipilimumab) given together with focal radiation therapy in patients who had chemo-refractory metastatic non-small-cell lung cancer. CDR1 and CDR2, per the germline V gene, are SGHRS and YFSETQ. V is clipped by 0 bases and J by 9 bases, and the sequence between their germline boundaries is 19 bases long. The CDR3, from cysteine to phenylalanine, totals 16 residues. The read is trimmed to its CDR3 DNA, 48 bases read in frame from base 1. Library preparation employed the immunoSEQ multiplex PCR assay. Here the immuneACCESS table is served through TCRdb, limited to in-frame sequences with V and J called. Missing clones are a known gap in these copies; in checked studies unresolved V genes cover under half, and the rest lacks a known reason. A total of roughly 73,000 clones appear in this sample, over 75% of them only once. The top ten hold around 40% of the sample.

The data belong to a study of radiotherapy plus CTLA-4 blockade in lung cancer listed by TCRdb under 2018. For the wider study: Objective responses were observed in 18% of enrolled patients, and disease control was achieved in 25% to 40%. General conclusions and limits of the study: The strongest predictors of response, as reported, were early dynamic changes in blood T cell clones along with a rise in serum interferon-beta after radiation. After treatment with radiotherapy and ipilimumab, TCR clones that originated in tumors expanded in peripheral blood.

The sequences come from peripheral blood, collected from a patient treated with radiotherapy plus ipilimumab. The receptor comes from a human donor with non-small cell lung cancer that progressed on radiotherapy plus ipilimumab. Here the chain combines TRBV5-1 and TRBJ1-5, and TRBD1 may be the D gene, going by 6 matching bases. The DNA sequence is as follows: TGCGCCAGCAGCTTGGAAGCCGGGACACCTTCGGGGCCCCAGCATTTT. It encodes CASSLEAGTPSGPQHF. Beyond the CDR3, the reference TRBV5-1 and TRBJ1-5 genes provide the residues; the full variable domain reads: KAGVTQTPRYLIKTRGQQVTLSCSPISGHRSVSWYQQTPGQGLQFLFEYFSETQRNKGNFPGRFSGRQFSNSRSEMNVSTLELGDSALYLCASSLEAGTPSGPQHFGDGTRLSIL.